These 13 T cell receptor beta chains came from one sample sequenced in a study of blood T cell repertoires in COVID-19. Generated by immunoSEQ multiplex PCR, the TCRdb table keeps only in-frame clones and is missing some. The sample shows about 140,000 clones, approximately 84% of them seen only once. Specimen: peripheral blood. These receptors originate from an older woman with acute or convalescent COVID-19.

The CDR3 DNA sequence: TGTGCCAGCACACCGGACAGGGGAATGGAAGGCTACACCTTC. Encoded protein: CASTPDRGMEGYTF. This chain connects TRBV6-5 to TRBJ1-2, with 9 bases lining up with TRBD1. This CDR3 is built from 14 residues. Looked up from germline, CDR1 is MNHEY and CDR2 is SVGAGI. The V and J ends lost 7 bases and 8 bases, in that order; junction bases with no gene match: 11.

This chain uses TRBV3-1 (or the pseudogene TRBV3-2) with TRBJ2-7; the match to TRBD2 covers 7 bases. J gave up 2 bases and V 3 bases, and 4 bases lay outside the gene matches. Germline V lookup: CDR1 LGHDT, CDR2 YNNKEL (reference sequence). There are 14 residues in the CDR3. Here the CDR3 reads CASSHRGGAYEQYF. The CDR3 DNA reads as TGTGCCAGCAGCCATCGTGGGGGGGCCTACGAGCAGTACTTC.

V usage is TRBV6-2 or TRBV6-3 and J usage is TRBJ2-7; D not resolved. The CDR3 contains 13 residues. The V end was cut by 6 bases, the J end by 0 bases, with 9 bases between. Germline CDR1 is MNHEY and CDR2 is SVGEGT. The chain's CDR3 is CASSWAPSYEQYF. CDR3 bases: TGTGCCAGCAGCTGGGCCCCCTCCTACGAGCAGTACTTC.

DNA of the CDR3: TGTGCCAGCAGTCTAAAAAGGGACAGGGGAGCCCTAAGGCACAATGAGCAGTTCTTC. This encodes CASSLKRDRGALRHNEQFF. V gene TRBV27 combines with J gene TRBJ2-1, with 10 bases identical to TRBD1. The CDR3 has 19 residues. J gave up 5 bases and V 5 bases, and 18 bases lay outside the gene matches. The germline CDR1 and CDR2 sequences are MNHEY and SMNVEV (reference sequence).

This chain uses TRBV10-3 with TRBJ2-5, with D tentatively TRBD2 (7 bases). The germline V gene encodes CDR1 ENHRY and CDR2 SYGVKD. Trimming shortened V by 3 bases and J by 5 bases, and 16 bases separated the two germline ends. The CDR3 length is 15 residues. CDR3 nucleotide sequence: TGTGCCATCAGTGATCTGGCGGGGGCCCGGGAGACCCAGTACTTC. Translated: CAISDLAGARETQYF.

In DNA, the CDR3 is TGTGCCAGCAGCCCGTTCGGGTACACAGATACGCAGTATTTT. It specifies CASSPFGYTDTQYF. The rearrangement joins TRBV3-1 (or the pseudogene TRBV3-2) to TRBJ2-3; D unresolved. The ends were cut back, 4 bases at V and 2 bases at J, with 10 bases in the middle. CDR3 size: 14 residues. Per germline, CDR1 LGHDT and CDR2 YNNKEL (reference sequence).

The CDR3 here is CASRARGQSTDTQYF. The CDR3 nucleotides are TGTGCCAGCAGGGCCAGGGGACAAAGCACAGATACGCAGTATTTT. The rearrangement joins TRBV6-5 to TRBJ2-3, with a weak D call TRBD1 (6 bases). Germline V gene sequence: CDR1 MNHEY, CDR2 SVGAGI. With 6 bases removed from V and 0 bases from J, the gap between germline ends came to 13 bases. The CDR3 contains 15 residues.

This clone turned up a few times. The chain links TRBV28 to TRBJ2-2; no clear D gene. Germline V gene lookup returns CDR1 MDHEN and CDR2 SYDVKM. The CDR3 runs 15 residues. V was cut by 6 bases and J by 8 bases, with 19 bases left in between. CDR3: CASRLSRVPSGELFF. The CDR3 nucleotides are TGTGCCAGCAGACTCTCTCGCGTCCCCTCGGGGGAGCTGTTTTTT.

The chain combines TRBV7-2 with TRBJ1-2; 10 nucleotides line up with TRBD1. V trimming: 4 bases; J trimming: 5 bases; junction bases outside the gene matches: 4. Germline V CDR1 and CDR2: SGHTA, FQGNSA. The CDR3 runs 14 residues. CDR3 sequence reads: CASSWWTGGYGYTF. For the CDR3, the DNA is TGTGCCAGCAGCTGGTGGACAGGGGGTTATGGCTACACCTTC.

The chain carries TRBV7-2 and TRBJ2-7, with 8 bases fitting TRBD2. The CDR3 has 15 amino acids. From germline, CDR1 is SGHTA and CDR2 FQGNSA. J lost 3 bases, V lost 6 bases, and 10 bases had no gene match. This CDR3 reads CASSSRGGLNYEQYF. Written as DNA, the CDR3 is TGTGCCAGCAGTAGCCGGGGGGGACTAAACTACGAGCAGTACTTC. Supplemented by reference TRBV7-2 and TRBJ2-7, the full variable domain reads GAGVSQSPSNKVTEKGKDVELRCDPISGHTALYWYRQSLGQGLEFLIYFQGNSAPDKSGLPSDRFSAERTGGSVSTLTIQRTQQEDSAVYLCASSSRGGLNYEQYFGPGTRLTVT.

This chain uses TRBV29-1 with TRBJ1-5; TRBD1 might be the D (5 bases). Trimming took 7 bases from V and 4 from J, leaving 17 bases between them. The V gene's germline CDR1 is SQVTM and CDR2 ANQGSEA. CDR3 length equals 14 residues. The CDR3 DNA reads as TGCAGCGCCTCTCCCGGGGGGGGGAATCAGCCCCAGCATTTT. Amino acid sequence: CSASPGGGNQPQHF.

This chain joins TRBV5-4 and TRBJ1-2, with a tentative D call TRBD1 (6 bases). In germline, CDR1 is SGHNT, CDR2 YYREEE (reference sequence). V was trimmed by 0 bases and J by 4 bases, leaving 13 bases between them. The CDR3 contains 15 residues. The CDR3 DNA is TGTGCCAGCAGCTTGGGGCACAGGGACCCCTATGGCTACACCTTC. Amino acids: CASSLGHRDPYGYTF.

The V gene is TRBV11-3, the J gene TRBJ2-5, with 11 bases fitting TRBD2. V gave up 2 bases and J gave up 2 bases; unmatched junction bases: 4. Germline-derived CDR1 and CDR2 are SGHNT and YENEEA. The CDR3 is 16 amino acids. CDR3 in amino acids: CASSLLGTSGQETQYF. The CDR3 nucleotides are TGTGCCAGCAGCTTATTGGGGACTAGCGGACAAGAGACCCAGTACTTC.